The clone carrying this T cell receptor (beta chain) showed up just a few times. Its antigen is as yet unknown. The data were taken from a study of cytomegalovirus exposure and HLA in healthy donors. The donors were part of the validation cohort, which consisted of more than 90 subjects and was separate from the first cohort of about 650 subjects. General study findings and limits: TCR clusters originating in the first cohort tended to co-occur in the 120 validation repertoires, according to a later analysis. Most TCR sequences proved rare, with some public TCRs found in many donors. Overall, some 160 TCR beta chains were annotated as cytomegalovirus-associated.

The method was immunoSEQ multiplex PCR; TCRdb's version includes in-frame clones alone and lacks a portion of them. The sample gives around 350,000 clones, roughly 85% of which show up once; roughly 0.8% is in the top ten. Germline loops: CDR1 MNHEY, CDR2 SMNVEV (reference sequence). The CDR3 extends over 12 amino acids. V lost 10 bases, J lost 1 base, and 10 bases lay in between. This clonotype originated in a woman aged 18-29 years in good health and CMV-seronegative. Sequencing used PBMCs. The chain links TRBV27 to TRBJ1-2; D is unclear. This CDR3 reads CATLAYNYGYTF. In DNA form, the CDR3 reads TGTGCCACCCTAGCGTATAACTATGGCTACACCTTC.